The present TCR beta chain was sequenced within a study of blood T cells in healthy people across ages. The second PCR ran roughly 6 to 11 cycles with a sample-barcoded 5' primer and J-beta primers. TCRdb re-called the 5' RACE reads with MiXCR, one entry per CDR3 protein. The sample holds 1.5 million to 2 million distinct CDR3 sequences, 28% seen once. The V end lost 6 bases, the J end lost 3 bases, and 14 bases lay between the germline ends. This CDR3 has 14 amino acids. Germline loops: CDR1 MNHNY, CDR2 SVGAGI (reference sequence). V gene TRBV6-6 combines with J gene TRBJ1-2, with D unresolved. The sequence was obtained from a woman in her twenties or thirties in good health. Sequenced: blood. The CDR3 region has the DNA TGTGCCAGCAGCAAGGACGGAGCATACTATGGCTACACCTTC. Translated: CASSKDGAYYGYTF.